The next 4 T cell receptor beta chains were all read from a single sample in a study of T cells in Graves' hyperthyroidism and ophthalmopathy. Authors of the study amplified TCR beta CDR3 regions from RNA transcripts. Carried out on the TCR CDR3, a first-round RT-PCR used the HTBI primer set. Each CDR3 protein gets one entry after TCRdb re-called the multiplex PCR reads with MiXCR. The data show about 210,000 distinct CDR3 sequences, with roughly 15% seen just once and approximately 50% held by the top ten. Sequenced: blood. The receptors come from a man aged 45 to 65 with Graves' hyperthyroidism.

This clonotype has ten or more counts. The chain recombines TRBV6-1 with TRBJ1-1, with D unclear. The germline V gene has CDR1 MNHNS and CDR2 SASEGT. The V and J ends lost 4 bases and 0 bases respectively, with 9 bases between them. CDR3 length: 14 residues. This CDR3 is CASSASWMNTEAFF. The CDR3 DNA sequence: TGTGCCAGCAGTGCTTCATGGATGAACACTGAAGCTTTCTTT.

V gene TRBV6-2 or TRBV6-3 combines with J gene TRBJ2-5; D may be TRBD1 (5 bases). Germline V lookup: CDR1 MNHEY, CDR2 SVGEGT. The germline V and J ends were trimmed by 5 bases and 5 bases, with 15 bases remaining between them. The CDR3 is made up of 14 amino acids. The CDR3: CASSHGQGWETQYF. DNA of the CDR3: TGTGCCAGCAGTCATGGGCAGGGTTGGGAGACCCAGTACTTC.

This clonotype was seen at least ten times. The rearrangement links TRBV6-1 to TRBJ2-1; a possible D gene is TRBD2 (6 bases). Trimming took 7 bases from V and 4 from J, leaving 14 bases between them. CDR1 MNHNS and CDR2 SASEGT come from the germline V gene. The CDR3 has 14 residues. The CDR3 nucleotides read TGTGCCAGCAACCCGGGAGAGTCATACAATGAGCAGTTCTTC. Translation gives CASNPGESYNEQFF.

The table lists this clonotype with a few counts. For the CDR3, the DNA is TGTGCCATCAGTGACCCGAAGTGGTATGGCTACACCTTC. Amino acids: CAISDPKWYGYTF. The gene calls are TRBV10-3 and TRBJ1-2; D unclear. Germline V CDR1 and CDR2: ENHRY, SYGVKD. Between the trimmed V and J ends, which lost 3 bases and 5 bases, there was a span of 10 bases. The CDR3 length is 13 residues.